This T cell receptor beta chain was found in a study of OX40 agonist ivuxolimab in advanced cancers. About the research overall: People who had prior anti-PD-1, anti-PD-L1 or anti-CTLA-4 therapy could take part, and under 50% had some. Study-level findings and limits: Researchers report that CD8+ T cells had, on average, more expanded clones than CD4+.

About this clone itself: Its specificity is not known.

Autoimmune disease history or systemic immunosuppression led to patient exclusion. Peripheral blood came from all dose cohorts at three timepoints. TCRdb's copy holds only in-frame clones and misses some; the assay was immunoSEQ multiplex PCR. The sample contains 65,000 to 80,000 clones, roughly 90% of which appear only once. Germline values: CDR1 SGHTS, CDR2 YDEGEE. There are 15 residues in the CDR3. Trimming stripped 0 bases from V and 1 base from J, with 8 bases between. The receptor comes from an adult with an advanced solid tumor such as melanoma, head and neck, liver or kidney cancer. Sample: CD4+ or CD8+ T cells sorted from blood, taken in a trial of the OX40 agonist ivuxolimab. This chain joins TRBV5-8 and TRBJ2-1; a weak D match, TRBD2 (5 bases). The CDR3 sequence: CASSLGGFSYNEQFF. In nucleotides, the CDR3 is TGTGCCAGCAGCTTGGGAGGGTTTTCCTACAATGAGCAGTTCTTC.